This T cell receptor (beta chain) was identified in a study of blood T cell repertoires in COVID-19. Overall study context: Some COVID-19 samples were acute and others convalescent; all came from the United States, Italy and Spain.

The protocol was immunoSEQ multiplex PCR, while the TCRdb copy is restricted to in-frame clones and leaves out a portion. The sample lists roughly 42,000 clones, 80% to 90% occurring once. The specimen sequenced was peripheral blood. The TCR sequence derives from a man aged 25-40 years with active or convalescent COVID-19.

This CDR3 is CASSPRAPDTQYF. The CDR3 nucleotides are TGTGCCAGCAGCCCGAGGGCCCCAGATACGCAGTATTTT. The chain combines TRBV4-2 with TRBJ2-3, with a tentative D call TRBD2 (5 bases). This CDR3 is 13 amino acids long. V lost 4 bases and J lost 4, with 9 bases in between. In germline, CDR1 is LGHNA, CDR2 YNFKEQ.